This T cell receptor (beta chain) was identified during a study of T cell clones after liver transplantation. Unstimulated PBMCs were sorted into CD3+CD4+ and CD3+CD8+ populations. The V and J ends lost 3 bases and 7 bases, in that order; junction bases with no gene match: 9. CDR1 is LNHNV, CDR2 YYDKDF, per germline (reference sequence). The CDR3 is 15 residues long. This clone was seen only a few times. Libraries were prepared by immunoSEQ multiplex PCR; TCRdb keeps only in-frame clonotypes and omits some of them. The data hold around 78,000 clones, with around four fifths observed a single time. This sequence was found in a human patient who received a liver transplant. Some T cells may have come from the graft donor. Sequences were derived from CD4+ T cells from blood, sampled at the 22-month timepoint. The chain is built from TRBV15 and TRBJ1-3; TRBD1 aligns across 7 bases. The CDR3 DNA is TGTGCCACCAGCAGGGGACAGACGGATTCGAACACCATATATTTT. This translates into CATSRGQTDSNTIYF.